A single T cell receptor (beta chain) is shown here with its context. Antigen specificity is unknown. The record originates from a study of T-cell memory formation after mild COVID-19. Constant-segment primers and 5'RACE yielded cDNA libraries for TCR alpha and TCR beta, each carrying sample barcodes and UMIs. TCRdb passed the 5' RACE reads through MiXCR, listing each CDR3 protein once. The sample includes 300,000 or so distinct CDR3 sequences, approximately 16% of them seen just once. The CDR3 runs to 15 residues. The germline V gene has CDR1 KGHSH and CDR2 LQKENI. The V segment lost 3 bases and the J segment 1 base; nucleotides outside the gene matches: 2. Study observations and caveats: Pre-infection memory contained some responding clones, which suggested that cross-reactive memory had joined. CM and EM subsets held most contracting CD4+ clones; EMRA held CD8+ ones. A second wave of clones peaked on day 37, and their SARS-CoV-2 specificity went unconfirmed.

The genes are TRBV18 and TRBJ2-2; TRBD1 aligns across 7 bases. This clonotype originated in a man between 18 and 29 years old who had mild COVID-19 (a few samples of this study predate the infection). Cell type and time point are not known. The sample comprised PBMCs or a T cell subset sorted from them (not recorded which). The DNA of the CDR3 is TGTGCCAGCTCACCCGGGACAGAGAACACCGGGGAGCTGTTTTTT. Encoded protein: CASSPGTENTGELFF. Filled out from reference TRBV18 and TRBJ2-2, the complete variable domain reads NAGVMQNPRHLVRRRGQEARLRCSPMKGHSHVYWYRQLPEEGLKFMVYLQKENIIDESGMPKERFSAEFPKEGPSILRIQQVVRGDSAAYFCASSPGTENTGELFFGEGSRLTVL.